The text below deals with one T cell receptor beta chain. The specificity of this receptor is unknown. Nothing much larger sits one base from this clone, and base qualities are not available. The time point label here, explained by the study, means: baseline before first vaccination. The vaccinee samples were drawn from two UK trials, COV001 and COV002, one of which was a single-blind randomized controlled phase 2/3 trial testing AZD1222 (ChAdOx1 nCoV-19) in healthy adults. For TCRbeta chain sequencing, PBMC samples from trial participants were taken at day 0 and at day 28 after the second dose. This sample is part of a study of T cell responses to AZD1222 COVID-19 vaccine (dated by TCRdb to the early 2020s). With regard to the full study: AZD1222 recipients whose second dose came at about 4 weeks and those whose second dose came at about 12 weeks were combined into one group, since spike-specific TCR depth and breadth did not differ between the two schedules. A total of more than 230 trial participants underwent TCR sequencing, of whom nearly 210 received two doses of AZD1222 and about 25 received two doses of the MenACWY control vaccine. Trial participants were enrolled by age into 18-55, 56-69 and 70-plus year subgroups, with around 140, 26 and 57 TCR-sequenced participants respectively. Study-wide conclusions, independent of this receptor: Because no day 14 peak-response samples were available, the repertoires could be characterized only after the peak T cell response. Epitopes outside the regions mutated in the B.1.351 and B.1.1.7 variants were reportedly recognized by nearly half of the unique spike-specific TCRs. Conclusions about previously exposed vaccinees were limited because only six AZD1222 recipients were SARS-CoV-2 seropositive at baseline. After two AZD1222 doses, spike-specific TCR breadth and depth were significantly higher than at day 0 and than in MenACWY recipients. Vaccine-associated CD4 TCRs spanned the whole spike protein, with dominant responses in regions 160-218 and 743-854. Participants were mostly white British and included more females than males, and it was suggested by the authors that clonal diversity may have been underestimated. The 56-69-year group was small, and its depth increase did not reach significance, likely because of low power.

In the germline V gene, CDR1 corresponds to KGHSH and CDR2 to LQKENI. Deletion took 2 bases off V and 0 bases off J, with a span of 7 bases between the germline ends. Including cysteine and phenylalanine, the CDR3 has 15 amino acids. Only the CDR3 region is kept as DNA, spanning 45 bases read in frame from base 1. The CDR3 regions of human TCRbeta chains were analyzed by immunosequencing. The study's processing was this. TCRs in the repertoires were compared against a reference library of SARS-CoV-2-specific TCRs that had been generated with the MIRA antigen-specificity platform. Breadth was defined as the fraction of unique TCRs that were SARS-CoV-2-associated. Depth was defined as the fraction of total T cells that were SARS-CoV-2-associated. Using the MIRA data, every spike-specific TCR was mapped to the spike region that the TCR reacted to and assigned to either a CD4 or a CD8 class. Log10-transformed breadth and depth values were compared by one-way ANOVA with Sidak's multiple comparisons tests. Imported from immuneACCESS, the table was reduced by TCRdb to in-frame sequences with V and J called. These copies leave out some clones; in studies compared against another copy, an unresolved V gene accounts for under half, and the cause of the remainder is not known. The V and J calls and clone size come from that table; D and trimming were worked out from the DNA. For this sample the table gives tens of thousands of clones, of which about 90% were detected only once. The top ten clones comprise 4% to 5% of the sample.

The sample in question was peripheral blood, obtained on day 0 of AZD1222 vaccination. This chain is built from TRBV18 and TRBJ2-2, with the D gene call left open. The TCR sequence derives from an adult in good health. The CDR3 has the sequence CASSPRRPNTGELFF. The DNA sequence reads TGTGCCAGCTCACCAAGACGGCCGAACACCGGGGAGCTGTTTTTT.